This T cell receptor (beta chain) was profiled in a study of Graves' ophthalmopathy and Graves' hyperthyroidism. Whole-study context: Sampling took place at initial diagnosis, with peripheral blood obtained before any treatment. General study points: Discrimination between ophthalmopathy and stable hyperthyroidism by a 13-signature model showed about 88% sensitivity and 75% to 84% specificity.

Certain patients, namely those with other autoimmune diseases, uncontrolled infections, pregnancy or lactation, were excluded. As the starting material, more than 8 ml of fresh peripheral blood yielded the PBMCs. Amplification targeted the TCR beta CDR3 regions, with RNA transcripts as the source material. The library came from an HTBI-primed first-round RT-PCR and a second-round multiplex PCR. TCRdb itself ran the multiplex PCR reads through MiXCR, one entry per CDR3 protein. The profile shows about 500,000 distinct CDR3 sequences, about an eighth of them singletons. V lost 4 bases, J lost 2 bases, and 7 bases stayed unmatched. The CDR3 totals 16 residues. Germline CDR1 LNHDA, CDR2 SQIVND (reference sequence). This clonotype was seen many times. Its antigen is undetermined.

This receptor was identified in a woman in her 30s with Graves' ophthalmopathy. The chain joins TRBV19 to TRBJ1-1; 10 nucleotides agree with TRBD1. The sequenced sample was blood. The CDR3 coding sequence is TGTGCCAGTAGTACCGTCCCGACAGGGGGCAACACTGAAGCTTTCTTT. Its translation: CASSTVPTGGNTEAFF.